A selection of T cell receptor beta chains follows, all from one sample in a study of beta chain features in type 1 diabetes. TCRdb keeps only in-frame clones here, not all; method: immunoSEQ multiplex PCR. The sample lists under 300,000 clones, 20% occurring once. Sequencing input: naive CD4+ T cells from blood. The receptors shown here come from a woman aged 40 to 49 with type 1 diabetes. Each CDR3 is given with its conserved first and last residue. The order of the fields is D gene, J gene, clone size, V gene, CDR3 DNA, CDR3 protein. The D gene is left open where the match is weak. Clone size appears in some rows only: once, few, many, or a class for an expanded clone.

D: NA
J: TRBJ1-5
size: NA
V: TRBV5-6
DNA: TGTGCCAGCAGCTTTTCAGGGCCCACTCAGCCCCAGCATTTT
CDR3: CASSFSGPTQPQHF

D: TRBD1
J: TRBJ2-5
size: NA
V: TRBV5-1
DNA: TGCGCCAGCAGCCTACAGGGGGAGGAGACCCAGTACTTC
CDR3: CASSLQGEETQYF

D: TRBD1
J: TRBJ2-7
size: NA
V: TRBV5-4
DNA: TGTGCCAGCAGCTCCTTCGGGACAGCTATCTACGAGCAGTACTTC
CDR3: CASSSFGTAIYEQYF

D: NA
J: TRBJ1-3
size: few
V: TRBV10-3
DNA: TGTGCCATCAGTGGACGGACAGTCTCTGGAAACACCATATATTTT
CDR3: CAISGRTVSGNTIYF

D: TRBD1
J: TRBJ2-7
size: few
V: TRBV28
DNA: TGTGCCAGCAGTTTGGTGGACAGGGGTCGAGGGCAGTACTTC
CDR3: CASSLVDRGRGQYF

D: NA
J: TRBJ2-5
size: few
V: TRBV18
DNA: TGTGCCAGCTCGCCGAACAGACAGTTCCAAGAGACCCAGTACTTC
CDR3: CASSPNRQFQETQYF

D: TRBD1
J: TRBJ2-4
size: NA
V: TRBV4-3
DNA: TGCGCCAGCAGCCAAGCTTGGACAGGGGGCGCCCCCGAAAACATTCAGTACTTC
CDR3: CASSQAWTGGAPENIQYF

D: NA
J: TRBJ1-2
size: NA
V: TRBV5-1
DNA: TGCGCCAGCAGCTTGGGGGGCCACTATGGCTACACCTTC
CDR3: CASSLGGHYGYTF

D: NA
J: TRBJ1-1
size: NA
V: TRBV4-3
DNA: TGCGCCAGCAGCCAATCCCCGGAGGGCCCTGAAGCTTTCTTT
CDR3: CASSQSPEGPEAFF

D: TRBD1
J: TRBJ2-1
size: few
V: TRBV28
DNA: TGTGCCAGTACCAAACCAGGGGGTAGGCCGGATGAGCAGTTCTTC
CDR3: CASTKPGGRPDEQFF

D: TRBD2
J: TRBJ2-1
size: NA
V: TRBV6-6
DNA: TGTGCCAGCAGTTGGGGACTAGCGAGTGAGCAGTTCTTC
CDR3: CASSWGLASEQFF

D: TRBD1
J: TRBJ1-3
size: few
V: TRBV5-4
DNA: TGTGCCAGCAGCCCGGGACAGATCTCTGGAAACACCATATATTTT
CDR3: CASSPGQISGNTIYF

D: NA
J: TRBJ2-1
size: few
V: TRBV11-1
DNA: TGTGCCAGCAGCTTAGAGGGGCTAGATGAGCAGTTCTTC
CDR3: CASSLEGLDEQFF

D: NA
J: TRBJ1-1
size: NA
V: TRBV14
DNA: TGTGCCAGCAGCCGATCCAGGGGCACTGAAGCTTTCTTT
CDR3: CASSRSRGTEAFF

D: NA
J: TRBJ2-7
size: NA
V: TRBV7-6
DNA: TGTGCCAGCAGCTTAGGGTCCTGGCGGGACGAGCAGTACTTC
CDR3: CASSLGSWRDEQYF

D: NA
J: TRBJ2-2
size: few
V: TRBV11-3
DNA: TGTGCCAGCAGCCGAACAGGGGAGCTGTTTTTT
CDR3: CASSRTGELFF

D: NA
J: TRBJ2-5
size: few
V: TRBV2
DNA: TGTGCCAGCAGTTATCAGGAGACCCAGTACTTC
CDR3: CASSYQETQYF

D: NA
J: TRBJ1-6
size: NA
V: TRBV4-3
DNA: TGCGCCAGCAGCACCTATGTGGGCGTAGACAATTCACCCCTCCACTTT
CDR3: CASSTYVGVDNSPLHF

D: TRBD1
J: TRBJ2-7
size: few
V: TRBV27
DNA: TGTGCCAGCAGTCCCAGGGACAGAGCCTACGAGCAGTACTTC
CDR3: CASSPRDRAYEQYF

D: TRBD1
J: TRBJ1-2
size: few
V: TRBV25-1
DNA: TGTGCCAGCAGTGATTGGGACAGCTATGGCTACACCTTC
CDR3: CASSDWDSYGYTF

D: NA
J: TRBJ1-1
size: NA
V: TRBV25-1
DNA: TGTGCCAGCACGAGTAACACTGAAGCTTTCTTT
CDR3: CASTSNTEAFF

D: NA
J: TRBJ1-2
size: NA
V: TRBV9
DNA: TGTGCCAGCAGCGTCTCTGATGACGGGGGCTACACCTTC
CDR3: CASSVSDDGGYTF

D: NA
J: TRBJ2-7
size: NA
V: TRBV20-1
DNA: TGCAGTGGTACTAGTTCAGAAGAGCAGTACTTC
CDR3: CSGTSSEEQYF

D: TRBD2
J: TRBJ2-7
size: once
V: TRBV5-1
DNA: TGCGCCAGCAGCATTAGCGGGGGGGCCTACGAGCAGTACTTC
CDR3: CASSISGGAYEQYF

D: TRBD1
J: TRBJ1-1
size: few
V: TRBV5-1
DNA: TGCGCCAGCAGCTTGGTCGGGACAGGGAGCAACACTGAAGCTTTCTTT
CDR3: CASSLVGTGSNTEAFF

D: NA
J: TRBJ2-2
size: few
V: TRBV28
DNA: TGTGCCAGCAGCCGAGCGAGACAGGCGAGGAACACCGGGGAGCTGTTTTTT
CDR3: CASSRARQARNTGELFF

D: TRBD1
J: TRBJ1-2
size: few
V: TRBV28
DNA: TGTGCCAGCAGTTTAGCAGGGGGCTATGGCTACACCTTC
CDR3: CASSLAGGYGYTF

D: NA
J: TRBJ1-5
size: NA
V: TRBV29-1
DNA: TGCAGCGCCCGGGAGGGAAGTGGGAGCAATCAGCCCCAGCATTTT
CDR3: CSAREGSGSNQPQHF

D: NA
J: TRBJ1-1
size: few
V: TRBV6-6
DNA: TGTGCCAGCAGACCCGGTAACACTGAAGCTTTCTTT
CDR3: CASRPGNTEAFF

D: NA
J: TRBJ1-5
size: few
V: TRBV2
DNA: TGTGCCAGCAGTGCGGGGGGCAGGGCCAATCAGCCCCAGCATTTT
CDR3: CASSAGGRANQPQHF

D: NA
J: TRBJ2-2
size: NA
V: TRBV5-1
DNA: TGCGCCAGCAGCTTGGTGCCGGGCGGGGAGCTGTTTTTT
CDR3: CASSLVPGGELFF

D: TRBD1
J: TRBJ2-1
size: NA
V: TRBV19
DNA: TGTGCCAGTAGTATACGGTCAGGGGGTGTCTTGAACAATGAGCAGTTCTTC
CDR3: CASSIRSGGVLNNEQFF

D: TRBD1
J: TRBJ2-2
size: NA
V: TRBV5-1
DNA: TGCGCCAGCAGCCTCGGACAGGCCTACACCGGGGAGCTGTTTTTT
CDR3: CASSLGQAYTGELFF

D: NA
J: TRBJ2-5
size: few
V: TRBV4-3
DNA: TGCGCCAGCAGTTCGTCGGGTAGGGAGACCCAGTACTTC
CDR3: CASSSSGRETQYF

D: NA
J: TRBJ2-7
size: NA
V: TRBV6-5
DNA: TGTGCCAGCAGTTACTCGCAGGTTATCGAGCAGTACTTC
CDR3: CASSYSQVIEQYF

D: TRBD1
J: TRBJ1-1
size: few
V: TRBV29-1
DNA: TGCAGCGTTGCAGGACAGGTTGGTCAGGCTTTCTTT
CDR3: CSVAGQVGQAFF

D: NA
J: TRBJ1-6
size: NA
V: TRBV2
DNA: TGTGCCAGCACCGAAAGGGAGGGAGTCTCTTCACCCCTCCACTTT
CDR3: CASTEREGVSSPLHF

D: TRBD2
J: TRBJ2-1
size: few
V: TRBV7-2
DNA: TGTGCCAGCAGCCTTCACGGGACTAGCGGGAGTCCCTACAATGAGCAGTTCTTC
CDR3: CASSLHGTSGSPYNEQFF

D: NA
J: TRBJ2-7
size: NA
V: TRBV18
DNA: TGTGCCAGCTCACCACCGGCAGGGGCCTACGAGCAGTACTTC
CDR3: CASSPPAGAYEQYF

D: NA
J: TRBJ1-2
size: NA
V: TRBV7-9
DNA: TGTGCCAGCAGCTTTCGACAGGTCTATGGCTACACCTTC
CDR3: CASSFRQVYGYTF

D: NA
J: TRBJ2-7
size: NA
V: TRBV5-1
DNA: TGCGCCAGCAGCTTGGACAGAACCTACGAGCAGTACTTC
CDR3: CASSLDRTYEQYF

D: NA
J: TRBJ2-7
size: NA
V: TRBV5-4
DNA: TGTGCCAGCAGTCCCCCGCTCGGCGAGCAGTACTTC
CDR3: CASSPPLGEQYF

D: TRBD1
J: TRBJ2-7
size: NA
V: TRBV7-2
DNA: TGTGCCAGCAGCACCTGGGGACAGCCGGCCTACGAGCAGTACTTC
CDR3: CASSTWGQPAYEQYF

D: NA
J: TRBJ2-7
size: few
V: TRBV30
DNA: TGTGCCTGGAGAGTTAGTTCCGAGCAGTACTTC
CDR3: CAWRVSSEQYF

D: NA
J: TRBJ1-2
size: NA
V: TRBV30
DNA: TGTGCCTGGATGTCCAGTGGCGGCTACACCTTC
CDR3: CAWMSSGGYTF

D: NA
J: TRBJ1-2
size: once
V: TRBV4-2
DNA: TGTGCCAGCAGCCATGGGGGGGGCTATGGCTACACCTTC
CDR3: CASSHGGGYGYTF

D: NA
J: TRBJ2-3
size: few
V: TRBV29-1
DNA: TGCAGCGCCTGTGGGGGGGCGTCAGATACGCAGTATTTT
CDR3: CSACGGASDTQYF

D: TRBD2
J: TRBJ2-7
size: NA
V: TRBV7-9
DNA: TGTGCCAGCAGCTTACTAGCGGGGGGAGTGGACGAGCAGTACTTC
CDR3: CASSLLAGGVDEQYF

D: NA
J: TRBJ2-7
size: few
V: TRBV9
DNA: TGTGCCAGCAGCGTAGGAGAGGCCGAGCAGTACTTC
CDR3: CASSVGEAEQYF